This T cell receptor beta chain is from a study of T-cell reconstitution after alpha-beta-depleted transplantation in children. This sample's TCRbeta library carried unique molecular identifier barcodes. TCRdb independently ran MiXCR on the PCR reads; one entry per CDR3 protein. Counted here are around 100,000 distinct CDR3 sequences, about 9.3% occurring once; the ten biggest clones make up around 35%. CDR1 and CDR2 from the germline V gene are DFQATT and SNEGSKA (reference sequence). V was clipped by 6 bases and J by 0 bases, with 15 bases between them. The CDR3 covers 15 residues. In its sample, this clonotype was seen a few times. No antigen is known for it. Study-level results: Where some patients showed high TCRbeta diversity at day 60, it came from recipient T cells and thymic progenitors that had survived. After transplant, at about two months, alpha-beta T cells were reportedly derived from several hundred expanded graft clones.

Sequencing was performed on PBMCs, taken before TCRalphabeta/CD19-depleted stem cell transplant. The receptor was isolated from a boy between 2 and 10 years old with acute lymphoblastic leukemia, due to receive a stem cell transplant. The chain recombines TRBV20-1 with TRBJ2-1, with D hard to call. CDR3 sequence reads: CSAITPRASYNEQFF. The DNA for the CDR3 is TGCAGTGCCATAACACCAAGGGCCTCCTACAATGAGCAGTTCTTC.